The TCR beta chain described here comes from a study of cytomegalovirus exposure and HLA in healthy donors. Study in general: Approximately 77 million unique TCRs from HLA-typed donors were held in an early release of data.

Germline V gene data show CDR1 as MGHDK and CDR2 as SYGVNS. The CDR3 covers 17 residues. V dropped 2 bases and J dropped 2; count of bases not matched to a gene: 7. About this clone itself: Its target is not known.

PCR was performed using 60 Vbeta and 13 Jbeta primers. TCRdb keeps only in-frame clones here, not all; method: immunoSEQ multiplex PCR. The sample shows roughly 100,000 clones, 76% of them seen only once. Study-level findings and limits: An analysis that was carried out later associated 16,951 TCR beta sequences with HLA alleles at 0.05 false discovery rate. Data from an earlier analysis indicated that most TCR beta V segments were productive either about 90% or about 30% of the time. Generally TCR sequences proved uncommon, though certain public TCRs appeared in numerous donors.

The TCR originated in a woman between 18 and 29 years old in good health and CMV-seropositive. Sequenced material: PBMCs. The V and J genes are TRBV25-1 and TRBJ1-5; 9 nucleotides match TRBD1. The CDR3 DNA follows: TGTGCCAGCAGTGAAAAGGGGTGGGACAGGGGCAATCAGCCCCAGCATTTT. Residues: CASSEKGWDRGNQPQHF. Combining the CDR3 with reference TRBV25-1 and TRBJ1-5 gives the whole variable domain EADIYQTPRYLVIGTGKKITLECSQTMGHDKMYWYQQDPGMELHLIHYSYGVNSTEKGDLSSESTVSRIRTEHFPLTLESARPSHTSQYLCASSEKGWDRGNQPQHFGDGTRLSIL.